The clone carrying this TCR beta chain was detected a few times. Enrolled through a virtual design, the participants were between about 18 and 100 years of age and came from about two dozen US areas. The CDR3 is 16 residues long. Trimming cost V 5 bases and J 9 bases; bases outside gene matches: 13. The V gene's germline CDR1 is MNHEY and CDR2 SMNVEV (reference sequence). The data were taken from a study of blood T cell repertoires in COVID-19. Study-wide context: The origin of the acute and convalescent COVID-19 samples was the United States, Italy and Spain. The analysed material was cDNA or gDNA that came from T cells, B-cell-depleted T cells, or PBMCs.

Authors' analysis steps: Amplified reference gene primers provided the basis for estimating nucleated cell counts. Generated by immunoSEQ multiplex PCR, the TCRdb table keeps only in-frame clones and is missing some. D and trimming were read from the DNA, whereas the V and J calls and clone size are those reported in that table. The sample shows about 140,000 clones, 70% to 90% of them seen only once. Source material: PBMCs or T cells enriched from blood (not recorded which). This chain uses TRBV27 with TRBJ2-1; 10 nucleotides agree with TRBD2. The receptor comes from a woman between 50 and 59 years old with acute COVID-19. CDR3 amino acids: CASSEVAGGRGFEQFF. The CDR3 DNA reads TGTGCCAGCAGTGAAGTAGCGGGAGGACGAGGGTTTGAGCAGTTCTTC.